The 29 T cell receptor beta chains given below trace back to one sample, sequenced in a study of T-cell memory formation after mild COVID-19. TCRdb re-called the 5' RACE reads with MiXCR, one entry per CDR3 protein. The data show about 350,000 distinct CDR3 sequences, roughly 13% seen once. The sample was PBMCs or a T cell subset sorted from them (not recorded which). These receptor sequences come from a man between 18 and 35 years old who had mild COVID-19 (a few samples of this study predate the infection). Cell type and time point are not known.

CDR3 bases: TGTGCCAGCAGCTCCCGTAGCGGGGGGATGTACGAGCAGTACTTC. Residues: CASSSRSGGMYEQYF. V is TRBV7-2 and J is TRBJ2-7; TRBD2 agrees at 10 bases. V lost 4 bases and J lost 4; bases outside the gene matches: 7. The CDR3 consists of 15 residues. Germline-derived CDR1 and CDR2 are SGHTA and FQGNSA.

The V gene is TRBV19, the J gene TRBJ2-3; TRBD1 or TRBD2 may be the D gene (5 bases each). This CDR3 spans 13 amino acids. V was shortened by 5 bases and J by 7 bases, with 13 bases between the two germline ends. CDR1 and CDR2 from the germline V gene are LNHDA and SQIVND (reference sequence). CDR3 DNA: TGTGCCAGTAGTGTGACGGGGCCGCATACGCAGTATTTT. Translated: CASSVTGPHTQYF.

This clonotype was observed a handful of times. J is TRBJ1-4 and V is TRBV3-1; TRBD1 is a possible D gene (5 bases). CDR3 length: 14 amino acids. Germline V gives CDR1 LGHDT, CDR2 YNNKEL (reference sequence). Trimming cost V 5 bases and J 2 bases, with 9 bases left between them. The CDR3 is CASSYRLTNEKLFF. The CDR3 DNA follows: TGTGCCAGCAGCTACAGGCTTACTAATGAAAAACTGTTTTTT.

Only a few counts were recorded for this clonotype. The chain is built from TRBV7-7 and TRBJ2-2; D tentatively reads TRBD1 or TRBD2 (6 bases each). The CDR3 has 12 amino acids. CDR1 and CDR2 from the germline V gene are SSHAT and FNYEAQ (reference sequence). The CDR3 nucleotides read TGTGCTAGCGGCAGGGGAACCGGGGAGCTGTTTTTT. This codes for CASGRGTGELFF.

This clonotype was detected ten times or more. V usage is TRBV12-3 or TRBV12-4 and J usage is TRBJ2-1; maybe TRBD2 (5 bases). This CDR3 spans 13 amino acids. Trimming removed 11 bases from V and 5 bases from J, with 16 bases in between. The CDR3 spells CACPSPGDNEQFF. The CDR3 coding sequence is TGTGCCTGTCCTTCCCCCGGGGACAATGAGCAGTTCTTC.

This clonotype was picked up many times. The gene calls are TRBV21-1 and TRBJ2-7; the DNA was not used to check the table's D call, TRBD1. TRBV21-1 is an annotated pseudogene. CDR3 length: 16 amino acids. CDR3 sequence: CASSIGTGKRYYEQYF. DNA for the CDR3: TGTGCCAGCAGCATTGGGACAGGGAAGAGGTACTACGAGCAGTACTTC.

This chain uses TRBV7-9 with TRBJ2-7, with D maybe TRBD1 (6 bases). The CDR3 contains 12 residues. Germline loops: CDR1 SEHNR, CDR2 FQNEAQ (reference sequence). Trimming removed 5 bases from V and 5 bases from J, with 10 bases in between. The DNA for the CDR3 is TGTGCCAGCAGCCAGACAGGCCACGAGCAGTACTTC. Amino acids: CASSQTGHEQYF.

A few counts support this clonotype. CDR3 protein: CASEGTSGGATDTQYF. In DNA, the CDR3 is TGTGCCAGCGAAGGGACTAGCGGGGGGGCCACAGATACGCAGTATTTT. J is TRBJ2-3 and V is TRBV7-9; TRBD2 agrees at 16 bases. CDR1 SEHNR and CDR2 FQNEAQ come from the germline V gene (reference sequence). Germline trimming cut 8 bases from V and 2 bases from J; bases unmatched to any gene: 4. CDR3 length equals 16 residues.

The rearrangement joins TRBV24-1 to TRBJ2-7, with 14 bases fitting TRBD2. V shed 3 bases and J 7 bases; nucleotides not matched to a gene: 1. The CDR3 spans 14 residues. CDR1 and CDR2 (germline): KGHDR, SFDVKD. The CDR3 is CATSDGTSGGEQYV. In nucleotides, the CDR3 is TGTGCCACCAGTGATGGGACTAGCGGGGGTGAGCAGTACGTC.

This clonotype was counted between two and nine times. The rearrangement uses TRBV7-2 and TRBJ1-4; 7 bases align to TRBD1. J lost 6 bases, V lost 4 bases, and 8 bases had no gene match. CDR1 and CDR2 from the germline V gene are SGHTA and FQGNSA. CDR3 length: 15 amino acids. CDR3 loop: CASSSQAQGYEKLFF. The CDR3 DNA reads as TGTGCCAGCAGCTCCCAAGCACAGGGGTATGAAAAACTGTTTTTT.

With respect to this clonotype: Since a much larger clone is just one base distant, this may be a read error. The V gene is TRBV5-1, the J gene TRBJ2-3; no clear D gene. Per the germline V gene, CDR1 is SGHRS and CDR2 is YFSETQ. The CDR3 length is 13 residues. The ends were cut back, 5 bases at V and 0 bases at J, with 7 bases in the middle. In DNA, the CDR3 is TGCGCCAGCAGGACGGACAGCACAGATACGCAGTATTTT. This sequence encodes CASRTDSTDTQYF. Filled out from reference TRBV5-1 and TRBJ2-3, the complete variable domain reads KAGVTQTPRYLIKTRGQQVTLSCSPISGHRSVSWYQQTPGQGLQFLFEYFSETQRNKGNFPGRFSGRQFSNSRSEMNVSTLELGDSALYLCASRTDSTDTQYFGPGTRLTVL.

This clonotype came up many times. The chain carries TRBV7-2 and TRBJ1-5, with unresolved D. Germline V gives CDR1 SGHTA, CDR2 FQGNSA. V was cut by 4 bases and J by 3 bases, with 4 bases left in between. CDR3 length: 12 amino acids. DNA of the CDR3: TGTGCCAGCAGCTCACCCAATCAGCCCCAGCATTTT. Its protein is CASSSPNQPQHF.

This chain links TRBV5-1 with TRBJ2-5, with 13 bases aligning to TRBD2. V lost 4 bases, J lost 5 bases, and 8 bases stayed unmatched. Germline V gives CDR1 SGHRS, CDR2 YFSETQ. There are 16 residues in the CDR3. CDR3 coding DNA: TGCGCCAGCAGCCCGACTAGCGGGGGGCTGGGGGAGACCCAGTACTTC. This encodes CASSPTSGGLGETQYF.

This clonotype was found many times. The chain links TRBV12-3 or TRBV12-4 to TRBJ2-5; 11 nucleotides align to TRBD1. J gave up 4 bases and V 6 bases, and 10 bases lay outside the gene matches. This CDR3 has 16 residues. CDR3 amino acids: CASRARTGGRSETQYF. CDR3 in DNA: TGTGCCAGCAGGGCCCGGACAGGGGGCAGGTCAGAGACCCAGTACTTC.

This clonotype occurred a few times. The rearrangement joins TRBV5-1 to TRBJ2-1; perhaps TRBD2 as D (7 bases). This CDR3 comprises 13 residues. CDR1 SGHRS and CDR2 YFSETQ come from the germline V gene. Trimming shortened V by 0 bases and J by 13 bases, and 14 bases separated the two germline ends. This CDR3 reads CASSLGRGGQQFF. DNA for the CDR3: TGCGCCAGCAGCTTGGGTCGCGGGGGACAACAGTTCTTC.

This chain uses TRBV5-1 with TRBJ1-6, with a weak D call TRBD1 (5 bases). Germline CDR1 is SGHRS and CDR2 is YFSETQ. This CDR3 region has 14 residues. V was clipped by 4 bases and J by 7 bases, with 12 bases between them. The CDR3 DNA is TGCGCCAGCAGCCCGGACAATCAAAATTCACCCCTCCACTTT. Amino acid sequence: CASSPDNQNSPLHF. The variable domain in full, with the rest retrieved from reference TRBV5-1 and TRBJ1-6, is KAGVTQTPRYLIKTRGQQVTLSCSPISGHRSVSWYQQTPGQGLQFLFEYFSETQRNKGNFPGRFSGRQFSNSRSEMNVSTLELGDSALYLCASSPDNQNSPLHFGNGTRLTVT.

The chain recombines TRBV20-1 with TRBJ1-1; D not resolved. The CDR3 has 15 amino acids. V lost 2 bases, J lost 0 bases, and 13 bases lay in between. Germline V gene data show CDR1 as DFQATT and CDR2 as SNEGSKA (reference sequence). The CDR3 loop reads CSARLRYLMNTEAFF. The CDR3 DNA sequence: TGCAGTGCTAGATTGCGCTACCTTATGAACACTGAAGCTTTCTTT.

The V call is TRBV5-6, the J call TRBJ2-7, with D perhaps TRBD1 (6 bases). Germline CDR1 reads SGHDT; CDR2 reads YYEEEE. V lost 4 bases and J 5 bases, leaving 16 bases between the germline ends. CDR3 size: 14 residues. CDR3 coding DNA: TGTGCCAGCAGCCCAACAGGGTTGGCGGACGAGCAGTACGTC. Protein: CASSPTGLADEQYV.

This clonotype has ten or more counts. J is TRBJ1-2 and V is TRBV5-1, with D possibly matching TRBD1 (6 bases). The ends were cut back, 0 bases at V and 6 bases at J, with 12 bases in the middle. This CDR3 comprises 14 residues. CDR1 and CDR2 (germline): SGHRS, YFSETQ. The CDR3 here is CASSLARRGDGYTF. The CDR3 DNA sequence: TGCGCCAGCAGCTTGGCCCGAAGGGGGGATGGCTACACCTTC.

The J gene is TRBJ2-3, the V gene TRBV11-1; maybe TRBD1 (5 bases). CDR3 length: 16 residues. Per germline, CDR1 SGHAT and CDR2 FQDESV (reference sequence). V gave up 2 bases and J gave up 3 bases, with 15 bases separating them. CDR3 sequence: CASSLTGSARTDTQYF. In DNA form, the CDR3 reads TGTGCCAGCAGCTTAACAGGATCTGCCCGAACAGATACGCAGTATTTT.

The rearrangement joins TRBV7-2 to TRBJ1-2, with 7 bases lining up with TRBD1. Germline lookup yields CDR1 SGHTA and CDR2 FQGNSA. The V and J ends lost 5 bases and 2 bases, in that order; junction bases with no gene match: 8. This CDR3 has 15 amino acids. The CDR3 here is CASSPTQTGNYGYTF. CDR3 coding DNA: TGTGCCAGCAGCCCGACACAGACAGGGAACTATGGCTACACCTTC.

Only a few counts were recorded for this clonotype. The gene calls are TRBV28 and TRBJ2-3, with TRBD2 identical over 8 bases. Unmatched junction bases numbered 5, after V lost 2 bases and J lost 4 bases. This CDR3 is built from 15 residues. The V gene's germline CDR1 is MDHEN and CDR2 SYDVKM. The CDR3 region has the DNA TGTGCCAGCAGTTTAGCGGGGGGATTCGCAGATACGCAGTATTTT. Its translation is CASSLAGGFADTQYF.

This chain connects TRBV5-1 to TRBJ1-5, with 7 nucleotides matching TRBD1. CDR1 is SGHRS, CDR2 YFSETQ, per germline. CDR3 length: 14 amino acids. The V gene end was trimmed by 3 bases and the J gene end by 6 bases; junction bases not matched to a gene: 6. CDR3 DNA: TGCGCCAGCAGCTATGACAGGGAGACTCAGCCCCAGCATTTT. Translating gives CASSYDRETQPQHF.

The chain links TRBV13 to TRBJ2-7; 7 bases match TRBD2. This CDR3 is built from 15 residues. Trimming took 4 bases from V and 2 from J; bases not matched to a gene: 8. The germline CDR1 and CDR2 sequences are PRHDT and FYEKMQ (reference sequence). CDR3 protein: CASSSREGNTYEQYF. DNA of the CDR3: TGTGCCAGCAGCTCCAGGGAGGGTAACACCTACGAGCAGTACTTC.

The chain joins TRBV28 to TRBJ1-4; the D gene is possibly TRBD1 (6 bases). The V end was cut by 8 bases, the J end by 7 bases, with 14 bases between. CDR1 is MDHEN, CDR2 SYDVKM, per germline. The CDR3 runs 13 residues. For the CDR3, the DNA is TGTGCCAGCGTCGTACAGGGAGGTGAAAAACTGTTTTTT. Translation gives CASVVQGGEKLFF.

This clonotype has just a few counts. The chain links TRBV4-2 to TRBJ2-1; 9 nucleotides match TRBD2. V was pared by 5 bases and J by 4 bases, with 9 bases of the junction left unmatched. The V gene's germline CDR1 is LGHNA and CDR2 YNFKEQ. This CDR3 is built from 16 residues. This CDR3 is CASSYPSGDPYNEQFF. CDR3 coding DNA: TGTGCCAGCAGCTACCCTAGCGGGGACCCATACAATGAGCAGTTCTTC.

The sample holds a few counts of this clonotype. This chain links TRBV7-2 with TRBJ1-1; D is unresolved. Trimming took off 0 bases at V and 5 bases at J, with 7 bases between the two ends. Looked up from germline, CDR1 is SGHTA and CDR2 is FQGNSA. The CDR3 is made up of 13 amino acids. DNA for the CDR3: TGTGCCAGCAGCTTAGCTAGCGTGACTGAAGCTTTCTTT. Translation gives CASSLASVTEAFF.

J is TRBJ2-1 and V is TRBV7-9; D tentatively fits TRBD1 or TRBD2 (5 bases each). The CDR3 totals 17 residues. CDR1 and CDR2 (germline): SEHNR, FQNEAQ (reference sequence). Deletions cut 1 base from V and 10 bases from J, with 23 bases between. CDR3 DNA: TGTGCCAGCAGCTTAGTTTCCGGGACGGCCCCAGGTGGGGAGCAGTTCTTC. Protein product: CASSLVSGTAPGGEQFF. The whole variable domain, filled in from reference TRBV7-9 and TRBJ2-1, reads DTGVSQNPRHKITKRGQNVTFRCDPISEHNRLYWYRQTLGQGPEFLTYFQNEAQLEKSRLLSDRFSAERPKGSFSTLEIQRTEQGDSAMYLCASSLVSGTAPGGEQFFGPGTRLTVL.

J is TRBJ2-1 and V is TRBV7-2; TRBD1 matches at 7 bases. The CDR3 runs to 19 residues. The V and J ends lost 5 bases and 0 bases, in that order; junction bases with no gene match: 16. CDR1 and CDR2 (germline): SGHTA, FQGNSA. Here the CDR3 reads CASSRPTLRGRGSYNEQFF. CDR3 DNA: TGTGCCAGCAGCCGCCCGACACTCAGGGGGAGAGGCTCCTACAATGAGCAGTTCTTC.